The next 19 T cell receptor beta chains were all read from a single sample in a study of cytomegalovirus exposure and HLA in healthy donors. Researchers ran the PCR with 60 Vbeta and 13 Jbeta primers. Here immunoSEQ multiplex PCR was the method, and the copy in TCRdb shows in-frame clones only, minus some. The sample yields some 140,000 clones, 65% to 85% seen once. Sequencing input: PBMCs. These receptors were taken from a man aged 18 to 30 in good health and CMV-seronegative.

The J gene is TRBJ1-2, the V gene TRBV5-1, with unresolved D. Between the trimmed V and J ends, which lost 4 bases and 3 bases, there was a span of 13 bases. This CDR3 region has 14 residues. Germline V gene lookup returns CDR1 SGHRS and CDR2 YFSETQ. CDR3 nucleotide sequence: TGCGCCAGCAGCCCCCGGGAGGGAGACTATGGCTACACCTTC. Amino acid sequence: CASSPREGDYGYTF.

V is TRBV10-3 and J is TRBJ1-5; D not resolved. There are 13 residues in the CDR3. CDR1 and CDR2 from the germline V gene are ENHRY and SYGVKD. V gave up 2 bases and J gave up 8 bases, with 10 bases separating them. The CDR3 is CAISEGGAKPQHF. The CDR3 DNA reads TGTGCCATCAGTGAGGGAGGTGCGAAGCCCCAGCATTTT.

This sequence joins TRBV9 and TRBJ1-1; 12 nucleotides agree with TRBD1. V lost 7 bases to trimming and J lost 3 bases; unmatched junction nucleotides: 25. The CDR3 loop spans 21 amino acids. Germline CDR1 SGDLS, CDR2 YYNGEE. This CDR3 is CASGLESPGTGGAGADTEAFF. DNA of the CDR3: TGTGCCAGCGGTCTGGAATCTCCCGGGACAGGGGGCGCAGGGGCCGACACTGAAGCTTTCTTT.

This chain uses TRBV7-9 with TRBJ1-2, with D possibly TRBD1 on 5 matching bases. The CDR3 covers 13 residues. V was clipped by 7 bases and J by 4 bases, with 13 bases between them. Per germline, CDR1 SEHNR and CDR2 FQNEAQ (reference sequence). The CDR3 sequence is CASTTGGGYGYTF. For the CDR3, the DNA is TGTGCCAGCACAACGGGGGGGGGCTATGGCTACACCTTC.

Concerning this clone: The junction departs from germline at one end; a sequencing error may be responsible. The chain has TRBV7-9 and TRBJ1-2; possible D gene TRBD1, 5 bases. The CDR3 contains 14 residues. Germline V gene lookup returns CDR1 SEHNR and CDR2 FQNEAQ (reference sequence). The CDR3 DNA is TGTTCCAGCAGCTTAGCAGAAAGGGGTGCTGGCTACACCTTC. It specifies CSSSLAERGAGYTF.

This clone turned up a few times. Just one base apart from a much larger clone, this may be a read error. The rearrangement joins TRBV28 to TRBJ1-5; no firm D call. The CDR3 covers 11 residues. V was pared by 4 bases and J by 5 bases, with 3 bases between. In germline, CDR1 is MDHEN, CDR2 SYDVKM. CDR3 amino acids: CASSSDQPQHF. DNA for the CDR3: TGTGCCAGCAGTTCTGATCAGCCCCAGCATTTT. Complete variable domain (other parts from reference TRBV28 and TRBJ1-5): DVKVTQSSRYLVKRTGEKVFLECVQDMDHENMFWYRQDPGLGLRLIYFSYDVKMKEKGDIPEGYSVSREKKERFSLILESASTNQTSMYLCASSSDQPQHFGDGTRLSIL.

The chain has TRBV5-1 and TRBJ2-7, with TRBD1 matching 10 bases. J was trimmed by 5 bases and V by 1 base; bases with no gene match: 6. This CDR3 is built from 15 residues. Germline V gene lookup returns CDR1 SGHRS and CDR2 YFSETQ. The CDR3 sequence: CASSLYGTGDDEQYF. The CDR3 DNA sequence: TGCGCCAGCAGCTTGTATGGGACAGGGGACGACGAGCAGTACTTC.

The chain carries TRBV6-5 and TRBJ1-3; maybe TRBD1 (5 bases). The ends were cut back, 5 bases at V and 3 bases at J, with 11 bases in the middle. CDR1 and CDR2 (germline): MNHEY, SVGAGI. CDR3 length equals 14 residues. The CDR3: CASSRQTHGNTIYF. In nucleotides, the CDR3 is TGTGCCAGCAGTCGACAGACCCATGGAAACACCATATATTTT.

This chain joins TRBV6-1 and TRBJ1-2, with D possibly matching TRBD1 (5 bases). The V end was cut by 0 bases, the J end by 4 bases, with 9 bases between. Germline assignment: CDR1 MNHNS and CDR2 SASEGT. The CDR3 consists of 14 residues. CDR3 sequence: CASSEATQGYGYTF. CDR3 DNA: TGTGCCAGCAGTGAAGCAACCCAGGGCTATGGCTACACCTTC.

V and J are TRBV11-2 and TRBJ2-7; possible D gene TRBD2, 6 bases. The CDR3 is made up of 16 amino acids. Trimming left V 6 bases short and J 5 bases short, with 23 bases between. Germline loops: CDR1 SGHAT, CDR2 FQNNGV. CDR3 sequence reads: CASSRGDHPSLNEQYF. The CDR3 DNA reads TGTGCCAGCAGTCGCGGGGACCATCCCAGCCTTAACGAGCAGTACTTC.

The chain couples TRBV25-1 to TRBJ2-3; 10 bases map to TRBD2. This CDR3 has 15 residues. With 7 bases clipped from V and 2 bases from J, the junction kept 6 bases outside the gene matches. CDR1 and CDR2 from the germline V gene are MGHDK and SYGVNS. CDR3 nucleotide sequence: TGTGCCAGCACCAGCGGGGGGGCCCCCACAGATACGCAGTATTTT. Residues: CASTSGGAPTDTQYF.

The chain recombines TRBV5-1 with TRBJ2-5, with TRBD2 as a possible D gene (5 bases). The CDR3 is 15 amino acids. Germline V CDR1 and CDR2: SGHRS, YFSETQ. V lost 0 bases and J 5 bases, leaving 14 bases between the germline ends. The CDR3 sequence: CASSLDSRVGETQYF. The DNA of the CDR3 is TGCGCCAGCAGCTTGGATTCGAGGGTCGGGGAGACCCAGTACTTC.

This clone was observed a few times. V usage is TRBV5-1 and J usage is TRBJ2-7, with D perhaps matching TRBD1 (6 bases). The V gene's germline CDR1 is SGHRS and CDR2 YFSETQ. The CDR3 sequence is 15 residues long. Trimming took 4 bases from V and 2 from J, leaving 16 bases between them. In DNA, the CDR3 is TGCGCCAGCAGCCCTCAACCGACAGGAACCTACGAGCAGTACTTC. Residues: CASSPQPTGTYEQYF.

V and J are TRBV5-1 and TRBJ1-1; D ambiguous. The CDR3 spans 15 residues. Deletions cut 1 base from V and 5 bases from J, with 15 bases between. In germline, CDR1 is SGHRS, CDR2 YFSETQ. CDR3 nucleotide sequence: TGCGCCAGCAGCTTGCAGCCGGGTCCGGAAACTGAAGCTTTCTTT. Translated: CASSLQPGPETEAFF.

This clone was seen more than once but under ten times. The rearrangement joins TRBV5-1 to TRBJ1-1; the D gene is possibly TRBD1 (5 bases). The germline CDR1 and CDR2 sequences are SGHRS and YFSETQ. V was clipped by 5 bases and J by 0 bases, with 11 bases between them. The CDR3 spans 14 residues. The CDR3 DNA sequence: TGCGCCAGCAGGATCAGACAGATGAACACTGAAGCTTTCTTT. Translation gives CASRIRQMNTEAFF.

The gene calls are TRBV7-2 and TRBJ2-6; TRBD1 matches at 8 bases. Germline CDR1 and CDR2: SGHTA and FQGNSA. Losses at the gene ends were 2 bases for V and 1 base for J; bases not matched to a gene: 7. This CDR3 is built from 18 residues. As DNA, the CDR3 is TGTGCCAGCAGCTTATCGAGACAGGGGAATTCTGGGGCCAACGTCCTGACTTTC. It codes for CASSLSRQGNSGANVLTF.

V gene TRBV5-6 combines with J gene TRBJ1-5; D unresolved. The germline V gene has CDR1 SGHDT and CDR2 YYEEEE. Trimming took 0 bases from V and 5 from J, leaving 9 bases between them. The CDR3 extends over 14 amino acids. The CDR3 loop reads CASSLVGGDQPQHF. The CDR3 nucleotides read TGTGCCAGCAGCTTGGTGGGCGGGGATCAGCCCCAGCATTTT.

The rearrangement joins TRBV7-6 to TRBJ1-2; D possibly corresponds to TRBD1 (6 bases). V was shortened by 0 bases and J by 7 bases, with 21 bases between the two germline ends. The CDR3 is made up of 17 amino acids. Germline values: CDR1 SGHVS, CDR2 FNYEAQ. The CDR3, as DNA: TGTGCCAGCAGCTTAGCGCAGGGTAAGGGGGAGGGAGGTGGCTACACCTTC. Its protein product is CASSLAQGKGEGGGYTF.

A single count supports this clone. V and J are TRBV7-2 and TRBJ1-6; 7 positions match TRBD1. Germline V gene sequence: CDR1 SGHTA, CDR2 FQGNSA. The CDR3 loop spans 13 amino acids. Trimming took 4 bases from V and 14 from J; bases not matched to a gene: 8. For the CDR3, the DNA is TGTGCCAGCAGCTCACGGACAGGTGGGGCCCTCCACTTT. Its protein product is CASSSRTGGALHF.